This TCR beta chain was captured in a study of T cell repertoires in cytomegalovirus infection. As regards this clonotype: Antigen unknown.

In TCRdb, the reads were re-called with MiXCR into one record per CDR3 protein. The table lists hundreds of thousands of distinct CDR3 sequences, around a third of them singletons. Findings of the study overall: Dominating the ex vivo response were HLA-C-restricted CMV-specific TCR beta clonotypes.

The clonotype comes from a human donor in good health (CMV status not recorded). Some clones in this sample may be carry-over from other donors' samples. Sequencing used cultured CD8+ T cells from PBMCs, obtained from culture after CMV antigen stimulation.

CDR3 sequence (DNA): TGTGCCAGCACCCGGAGTGGGGAGCAGTTCTTC. Translation: CASTRSGEQFF. J is TRBJ2-1 and V is TRBV5-4; D ambiguous. The CDR3 contains 11 residues. V lost 6 bases to trimming and J lost 10 bases, with 11 bases between them. Per germline, CDR1 SGHNT and CDR2 YYREEE (reference sequence).